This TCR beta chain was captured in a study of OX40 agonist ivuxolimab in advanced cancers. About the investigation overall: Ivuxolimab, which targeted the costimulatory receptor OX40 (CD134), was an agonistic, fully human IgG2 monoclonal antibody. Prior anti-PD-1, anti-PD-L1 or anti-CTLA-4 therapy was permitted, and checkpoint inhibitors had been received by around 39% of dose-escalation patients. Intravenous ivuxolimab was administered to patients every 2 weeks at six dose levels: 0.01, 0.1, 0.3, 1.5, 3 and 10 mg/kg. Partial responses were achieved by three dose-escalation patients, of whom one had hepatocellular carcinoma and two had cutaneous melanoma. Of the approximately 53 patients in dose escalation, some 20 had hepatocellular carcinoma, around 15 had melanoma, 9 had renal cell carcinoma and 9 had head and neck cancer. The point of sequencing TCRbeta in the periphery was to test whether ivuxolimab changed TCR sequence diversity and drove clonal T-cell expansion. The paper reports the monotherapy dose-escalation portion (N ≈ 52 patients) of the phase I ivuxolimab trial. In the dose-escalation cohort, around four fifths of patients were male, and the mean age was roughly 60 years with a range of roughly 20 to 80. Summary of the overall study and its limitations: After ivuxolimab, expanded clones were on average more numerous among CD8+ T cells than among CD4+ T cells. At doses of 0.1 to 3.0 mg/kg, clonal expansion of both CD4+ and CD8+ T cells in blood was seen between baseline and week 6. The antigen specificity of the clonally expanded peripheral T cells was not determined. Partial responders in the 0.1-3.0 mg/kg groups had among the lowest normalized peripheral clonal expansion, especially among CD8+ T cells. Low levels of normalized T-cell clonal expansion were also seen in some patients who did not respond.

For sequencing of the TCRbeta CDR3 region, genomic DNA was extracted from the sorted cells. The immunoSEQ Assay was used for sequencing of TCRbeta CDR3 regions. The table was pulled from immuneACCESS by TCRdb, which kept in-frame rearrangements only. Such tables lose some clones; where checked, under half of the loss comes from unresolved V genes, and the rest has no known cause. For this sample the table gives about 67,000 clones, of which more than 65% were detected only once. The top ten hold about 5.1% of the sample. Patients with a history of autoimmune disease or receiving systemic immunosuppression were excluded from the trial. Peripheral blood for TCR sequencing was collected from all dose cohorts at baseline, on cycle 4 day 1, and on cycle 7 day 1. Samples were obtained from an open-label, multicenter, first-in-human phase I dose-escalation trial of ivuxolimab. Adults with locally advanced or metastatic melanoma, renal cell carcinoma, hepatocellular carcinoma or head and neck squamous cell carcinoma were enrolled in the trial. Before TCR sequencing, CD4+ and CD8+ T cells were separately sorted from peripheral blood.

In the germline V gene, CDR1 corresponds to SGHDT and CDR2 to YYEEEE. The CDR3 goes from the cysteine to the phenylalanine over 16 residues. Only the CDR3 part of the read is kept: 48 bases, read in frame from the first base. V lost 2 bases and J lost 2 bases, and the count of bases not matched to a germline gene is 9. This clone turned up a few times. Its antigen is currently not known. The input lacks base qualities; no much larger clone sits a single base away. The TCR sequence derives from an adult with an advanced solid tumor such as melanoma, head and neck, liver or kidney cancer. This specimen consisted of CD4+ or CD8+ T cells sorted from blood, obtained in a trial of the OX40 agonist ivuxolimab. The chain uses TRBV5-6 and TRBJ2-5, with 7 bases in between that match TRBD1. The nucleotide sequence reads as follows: TGTGCCAGCAGCTTCACAGGGGTAGCAACTCAAGAGACCCAGTACTTC. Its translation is CASSFTGVATQETQYF.